Sequencing of this TCR beta chain was carried out in a study of PD-1 blockade in classical Hodgkin lymphoma. Study-level results: Why repertoires differed is undefined; disease activity or prior therapy possibly contributed. Newly diagnosed patients reportedly had lower baseline TCR diversity than healthy donors.

Every one of the patients relapsed after autologous stem cell transplantation (brentuximab vedotin exposure was variable). The length of the CDR3 is 12 residues. The ends were cut back, 6 bases at V and 4 bases at J, with 8 bases in the middle. Germline V gene lookup returns CDR1 SEHNR and CDR2 FQNEAQ (reference sequence). On this clone: Antigen: not known.

Some clones are missing from TCRdb's copy, which holds only in-frame ones; the method was immunoSEQ multiplex PCR. The data hold some 18,000 clones, with roughly 80% observed a single time. Source: peripheral blood mononuclear cells (PBMCs), taken before the second cycle of nivolumab. This chain links TRBV7-9 with TRBJ2-3, with D unresolved. This clonotype was sampled from a human donor with classical Hodgkin lymphoma. The CDR3 bases are TGTGCCAGCAGGATCCTTCCAGATACGCAGTATTTT. This sequence encodes CASRILPDTQYF.